The clone carrying this T cell receptor (beta chain) was counted once. These data come from a study of graft-versus-host responses after intestinal transplantation. The germline gives CDR1 MGHRA, CDR2 YSYEKL. V lost 0 bases, J lost 6 bases, and 11 bases stayed unmatched. This CDR3 has 19 amino acids. Repertoires were generated with immunoSEQ multiplex PCR, while TCRdb's copy carries only in-frame clones and drops some. The sample holds around 30,000 clones, around nine tenths seen once. This TCR was recovered from a human patient who received an intestinal transplant, so some T cells may come from the graft donor. The chain employs TRBV4-1 and TRBJ2-2; 12 bases align to TRBD1. The starting material was PBMCs, obtained around 430 days after intestinal transplantation. The chain's CDR3 is CASSQEGKGDRGLAGELFF. The CDR3, as DNA: TGCGCCAGCAGCCAAGAGGGGAAGGGGGACAGGGGGCTGGCCGGGGAGCTGTTTTTT.